This is a list of T cell receptor beta chains from one sample in a study of cytomegalovirus exposure and HLA in healthy donors. Sequenced by immunoSEQ multiplex PCR; TCRdb stores in-frame clones only, minus some. The sample records 130,000 or so clones, 8.5% being singletons. Sequencing used PBMCs. Every receptor here comes from a man between 40 and 49 years old in good health and CMV-seronegative. CDR3s include the opening cysteine and the closing phenylalanine or tryptophan. D genes are given only for firm matches. Expanded clones are given a class, and other clones once, few, many or no size at all.

TRBV6-5	-	few	TRBJ2-7	CASARGFYEQYF	TGTGCCAGCGCGCGGGGTTTTTACGAGCAGTACTTC
TRBV7-7	TRBD1	-	TRBJ2-5	CASSPATGGGETQYF	TGTGCCAGCAGCCCCGCGACAGGGGGAGGAGAGACCCAGTACTTC
TRBV10-2	-	few	TRBJ1-5	CASRQGMNQPQHF	TGCGCCAGCCGTCAGGGGATGAATCAGCCCCAGCATTTT
TRBV5-6	-	few	TRBJ2-3	CASSYKRAADTQYF	TGTGCCAGCAGCTACAAGCGGGCCGCAGATACGCAGTATTTT
TRBV6-6	TRBD2	-	TRBJ2-1	CASSGLAGGGWDEQFF	TGTGCCAGCAGCGGACTAGCGGGGGGCGGGTGGGATGAGCAGTTCTTC
TRBV6-5	-	-	TRBJ1-1	CASSEQVITEAFF	TGTGCCAGCAGCGAACAGGTTATAACTGAAGCTTTCTTT
TRBV4-1	-	few	TRBJ2-2	CASSQVTASPTNTGELFF	TGCGCCAGCAGCCAAGTGACGGCTAGCCCTACGAACACCGGGGAGCTGTTTTTT
TRBV29-1	-	-	TRBJ2-7	CSVMSQGSDEQYF	TGCAGCGTGATGTCGCAGGGTTCGGACGAGCAGTACTTC
TRBV29-1	-	-	TRBJ2-7	CSVEDAPGEQYF	TGCAGCGTTGAAGATGCCCCAGGCGAGCAGTACTTC
TRBV2	TRBD1	few	TRBJ1-6	CASRYRDREYNSPLHF	TGTGCAAGCAGGTACCGGGACAGGGAATATAATTCACCCCTCCACTTC
TRBV29-1	-	few	TRBJ1-2	CSVDELGGDPGYGYTF	TGCAGCGTTGACGAGTTGGGGGGGGACCCCGGCTATGGCTACACCTTC
TRBV4-1	-	-	TRBJ2-2	CASAGSGELFF	TGCGCCAGCGCCGGGAGCGGGGAGCTGTTTTTT
TRBV27	-	few	TRBJ2-3	CASCRLGEDTQYF	TGTGCCAGCTGCCGCCTCGGAGAGGATACGCAGTATTTT
TRBV7-9	TRBD1	few	TRBJ1-4	CASSQTGGIDEKLFF	TGTGCCAGCAGCCAAACAGGGGGTATTGATGAAAAACTGTTTTTT
TRBV9	-	-	TRBJ2-3	CASSVDPDRTDTQYF	TGTGCCAGCAGCGTAGATCCGGACAGAACAGATACGCAGTATTTT
TRBV2	TRBD1	-	TRBJ1-6	CASSSGTATYSPLHF	TGTGCCAGCAGTTCCGGGACAGCCACCTATTCACCCCTCCACTTT
TRBV19	-	-	TRBJ1-1	CASRTDTYVNTEAFF	TGTGCCAGTAGGACTGATACTTACGTGAACACTGAAGCTTTCTTT
TRBV7-2	-	-	TRBJ1-5	CASSLVQDQPQHF	TGTGCCAGCAGCTTAGTTCAGGATCAGCCCCAGCATTTT
TRBV10-2	TRBD1	many	TRBJ1-1	CATVQGADTEAFF	TGCGCCACCGTACAGGGGGCGGACACTGAAGCTTTCTTT
TRBV29-1	TRBD1	-	TRBJ1-2	CSVPRTGSGYTF	TGCAGCGTTCCCAGGACAGGGAGTGGCTACACCTTC
TRBV12-5	-	few	TRBJ1-2	CASGLDRVRYGYTF	TGTGCTAGTGGTTTGGACAGGGTGAGGTATGGCTACACCTTC
TRBV4-1	TRBD1	few	TRBJ2-1	CASSQRQGGNEQFF	TGCGCCAGCAGCCAACGACAGGGGGGGAATGAGCAGTTCTTC
TRBV10-3	TRBD2	few	TRBJ2-3	CAISEPRRAGGRTDTQYF	TGTGCCATCAGTGAGCCCCGGCGAGCGGGGGGCCGCACAGATACGCAGTATTTT
TRBV14	TRBD1	-	TRBJ1-2	CASSSRGPGYTF	TGTGCCAGCAGCTCCAGGGGGCCTGGCTACACCTTC